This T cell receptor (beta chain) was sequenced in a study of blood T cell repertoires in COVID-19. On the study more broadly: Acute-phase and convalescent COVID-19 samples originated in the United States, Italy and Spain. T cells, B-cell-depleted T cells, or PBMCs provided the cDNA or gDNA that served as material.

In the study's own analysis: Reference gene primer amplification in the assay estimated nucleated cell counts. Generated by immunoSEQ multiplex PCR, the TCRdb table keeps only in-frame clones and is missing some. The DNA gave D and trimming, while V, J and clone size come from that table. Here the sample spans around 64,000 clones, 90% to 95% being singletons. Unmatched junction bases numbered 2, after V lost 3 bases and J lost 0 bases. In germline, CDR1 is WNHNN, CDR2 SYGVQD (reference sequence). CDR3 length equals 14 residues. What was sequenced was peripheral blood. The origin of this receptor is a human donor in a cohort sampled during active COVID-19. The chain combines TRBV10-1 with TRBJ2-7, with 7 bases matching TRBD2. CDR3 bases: TGCGCCAGCAGTGAACCTAGCGGCTCCTACGAGCAGTACTTC. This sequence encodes CASSEPSGSYEQYF.